Shown below are 29 T cell receptor beta chains from a single sample sequenced in a study of blood T cell repertoires in COVID-19. The protocol was immunoSEQ multiplex PCR, while the TCRdb copy is restricted to in-frame clones and leaves out a portion. The table lists 200,000 to 250,000 clones, 70% to 90% of them singletons, with roughly 2.6% in the top ten. Input material: peripheral blood. These receptors originate from a man aged 25-40 years with COVID-19, enrolled during active disease.

The CDR3 nucleotides read TGTGCCAGCAGCTTTGGACACATGAACACTGAAGCTTTCTTT. The encoded protein is CASSFGHMNTEAFF. The V gene is TRBV5-4, the J gene TRBJ1-1; possible D gene TRBD1, 5 bases. CDR1 is SGHNT, CDR2 YYREEE, per germline (reference sequence). The CDR3 has 14 residues. Trimming stripped 2 bases from V and 0 bases from J, with 8 bases between.

The V and J genes are TRBV11-3 and TRBJ2-3; D not certain. The CDR3 contains 15 residues. Germline V CDR1 and CDR2: SGHNT, YENEEA. V was shortened by 4 bases and J by 1 base, with 12 bases between the two germline ends. CDR3 sequence: CASSSGVAGTDTQYF. The CDR3 bases are TGTGCCAGCAGCTCGGGTGTCGCGGGCACAGATACGCAGTATTTT.

This clone was counted once. The J gene is TRBJ2-7, the V gene TRBV11-3, with 7 bases lining up with TRBD1. After removal of 5 bases from V and 1 base from J, the junction contained 5 bases not matched to a gene. CDR1 and CDR2 (germline): SGHNT, YENEEA. This CDR3 spans 14 amino acids. The CDR3 DNA is TGTGCCAGCAGCCCAGGGGACAGATCCTACGAGCAGTACTTC. Its protein is CASSPGDRSYEQYF. The entire variable domain, with the rest obtained from reference TRBV11-3 and TRBJ2-7, is as follows: EAGVVQSPRYKIIEKKQPVAFWCNPISGHNTLYWYLQNLGQGPELLIRYENEEAVDDSQLPKDRFSAERLKGVDSTLKIQPAELGDSAVYLCASSPGDRSYEQYFGPGTRLTVT.

This clone ranks as medium-sized. The CDR3 loop is CASSLQGGDYEQYF. The CDR3 coding sequence is TGTGCCAGCAGCTTGCAAGGGGGTGACTACGAGCAGTACTTC. The J gene is TRBJ2-7, the V gene TRBV5-5; weak D call: TRBD1 (6 bases). The CDR3 covers 14 residues. CDR1 is SGHKS, CDR2 YYEKEE, per germline (reference sequence). The V end lost 1 base, the J end lost 3 bases, and 11 bases lay between the germline ends.

The rearrangement uses TRBV4-3 and TRBJ2-3, with 10 positions matching TRBD2. The CDR3 is 16 amino acids. The V segment lost 4 bases and the J segment 1 base; nucleotides outside the gene matches: 5. Germline values: CDR1 LGHNA, CDR2 YSLEER. Written as DNA, the CDR3 is TGCGCCAGCAGCCTAGCGGGGGGAGTTGGCACAGATACGCAGTATTTT. It yields the protein CASSLAGGVGTDTQYF.

This clone has just one count. The genes are TRBV29-1 and TRBJ1-2; 12 bases match TRBD1. Per germline, CDR1 SQVTM and CDR2 ANQGSEA. V trimming: 5 bases; J trimming: 5 bases; junction bases outside the gene matches: 9. The CDR3 contains 15 residues. The CDR3 region is CSVSKGGQGAYGYTF. DNA of the CDR3: TGCAGCGTTTCTAAGGGGGGACAGGGGGCTTATGGCTACACCTTC.

CDR3: CASSDSTSGGETQYF. CDR3 nucleotide sequence: TGTGCCAGCAGCGACTCGACTAGCGGGGGTGAGACCCAGTACTTC. The V gene is TRBV11-3, the J gene TRBJ2-5; 12 bases are shared with TRBD2. In germline, CDR1 is SGHNT, CDR2 YENEEA. This CDR3 is built from 15 residues. The trim removed 5 bases at V and 5 bases at J, leaving 6 bases unmatched.

The V gene is TRBV5-4, the J gene TRBJ2-7, with 9 positions matching TRBD2. Unmatched junction bases numbered 7, after V lost 1 base and J lost 2 bases. The CDR3 is 16 residues long. CDR1 is SGHNT and CDR2 is YYREEE in the germline V gene (reference sequence). CDR3 sequence: CASSLYLASGTYEQYF. The DNA for the CDR3 is TGTGCCAGCAGCTTGTATTTGGCTAGCGGGACCTACGAGCAGTACTTC.

J is TRBJ2-3 and V is TRBV19; 9 positions match TRBD1. J gave up 2 bases and V 6 bases, and 6 bases lay outside the gene matches. Germline values: CDR1 LNHDA, CDR2 SQIVND (reference sequence). This CDR3 has 15 residues. CDR3: CASSQGQGFTDTQYF. The CDR3 coding sequence is TGTGCCAGTAGCCAGGGACAGGGTTTCACAGATACGCAGTATTTT.

The chain employs TRBV7-3 and TRBJ1-1, with TRBD1 as a possible D gene (6 bases). V was trimmed by 1 base and J by 4 bases, leaving 10 bases between them. CDR1 and CDR2 from the germline V gene are SGHTA and FQGTGA. The CDR3 covers 14 residues. CDR3 in DNA: TGTGCCAGCAGCTTAAACAGGGCGTCCACTGAAGCTTTCTTT. Protein: CASSLNRASTEAFF.

The chain employs TRBV7-3 and TRBJ2-6; D possibly corresponds to TRBD1 (5 bases). Germline CDR1 is SGHTA and CDR2 is FQGTGA. Trimming stripped 5 bases from V and 0 bases from J, with 8 bases between. The CDR3 runs to 15 residues. CDR3 nucleotide sequence: TGTGCCAGCAGCCAACAGGCCTCTGGGGCCAACGTCCTGACTTTC. Translated: CASSQQASGANVLTF. The full variable domain, completed using reference TRBV7-3 and TRBJ2-6, is GAGVSQTPSNKVTEKGKYVELRCDPISGHTALYWYRQSLGQGPEFLIYFQGTGAADDSGLPNDRFFAVRPEGSVSTLKIQRTERGDSAVYLCASSQQASGANVLTFGAGSRLTVL.

This chain connects TRBV19 to TRBJ1-2, with 7 nucleotides matching TRBD1. The CDR3 extends over 14 amino acids. J was trimmed by 0 bases and V by 6 bases; bases with no gene match: 4. Germline assignment: CDR1 LNHDA and CDR2 SQIVND (reference sequence). The CDR3 DNA sequence: TGTGCCAGTAGCCGACAGGGCTCTAACTATGGCTACACCTTC. The encoded protein is CASSRQGSNYGYTF. Full variable domain (outside the CDR3, taken from reference TRBV19 and TRBJ1-2): DGGITQSPKYLFRKEGQNVTLSCEQNLNHDAMYWYRQDPGQGLRLIYYSQIVNDFQKGDIAEGYSVSREKKESFPLTVTSAQKNPTAFYLCASSRQGSNYGYTFGSGTRLTVV.

J is TRBJ1-1 and V is TRBV9, with D maybe TRBD1 (6 bases). Trimming left V 3 bases short and J 1 base short, with 13 bases between. The length of the CDR3 is 15 residues. From germline, CDR1 is SGDLS and CDR2 YYNGEE. The CDR3 protein is CASSGSGGWNTEAFF. CDR3 coding DNA: TGTGCCAGCAGCGGCAGTGGGGGCTGGAACACTGAAGCTTTCTTT.

The chain uses TRBV6-2 or TRBV6-3 and TRBJ2-5, with a weak D call TRBD2 (6 bases). Trimming stripped 2 bases from V and 5 bases from J, with 15 bases between. The CDR3 has 15 residues. The germline CDR1 and CDR2 sequences are MNHEY and SVGEGT. CDR3 region: CASSYRGFEGETQYF. The CDR3 nucleotides are TGTGCCAGCAGTTACCGGGGGTTCGAAGGGGAGACCCAGTACTTC.

The chain employs TRBV4-3 and TRBJ1-6; 7 bases align to TRBD1. The V segment lost 3 bases and the J segment 9 bases; nucleotides outside the gene matches: 8. Germline V gene data show CDR1 as LGHNA and CDR2 as YSLEER. CDR3 length: 15 residues. This CDR3 reads CASSQGRDSASPLHF. CDR3 nucleotides: TGCGCCAGCAGCCAGGGCCGGGACAGCGCTTCACCCCTCCACTTT.

The chain couples TRBV19 to TRBJ1-1; 12 bases agree with TRBD1. CDR1 is LNHDA, CDR2 SQIVND, per germline (reference sequence). The CDR3 runs 16 residues. Trimming at V came to 10 bases and at J to 4 bases, leaving 13 bases not matched to a gene. The CDR3 loop reads CATRRDRGLVGTEAFF. CDR3 in DNA: TGTGCCACCCGAAGGGACAGGGGGCTTGTGGGCACTGAAGCTTTCTTT. Together with reference TRBV19 and TRBJ1-1, the CDR3 gives the full variable domain: DGGITQSPKYLFRKEGQNVTLSCEQNLNHDAMYWYRQDPGQGLRLIYYSQIVNDFQKGDIAEGYSVSREKKESFPLTVTSAQKNPTAFYLCATRRDRGLVGTEAFFGQGTRLTVV.

The rearrangement uses TRBV28 and TRBJ2-7; D is unclear. This CDR3 has 11 residues. The germline CDR1 and CDR2 sequences are MDHEN and SYDVKM. Deletions cut 7 bases from V and 7 bases from J, with 11 bases between. CDR3 sequence: CASTGWREQYF. Here the CDR3 DNA reads TGTGCCAGCACCGGATGGCGGGAGCAGTACTTC.

V and J are TRBV7-9 and TRBJ2-7; D is uncertain. Per germline, CDR1 SEHNR and CDR2 FQNEAQ (reference sequence). This CDR3 is 12 amino acids long. The V end was cut by 2 bases, the J end by 6 bases, with 8 bases between. CDR3 region: CASSLWAREQYF. Written as DNA, the CDR3 is TGTGCCAGCAGCTTATGGGCGCGCGAGCAGTACTTC. The whole variable domain, filled in from reference TRBV7-9 and TRBJ2-7, reads DTGVSQNPRHKITKRGQNVTFRCDPISEHNRLYWYRQTLGQGPEFLTYFQNEAQLEKSRLLSDRFSAERPKGSFSTLEIQRTEQGDSAMYLCASSLWAREQYFGPGTRLTVT.

The V gene is TRBV19, the J gene TRBJ1-4; D ambiguous. Between the trimmed V and J ends, which lost 6 bases and 4 bases, there was a span of 9 bases. The CDR3 covers 13 residues. In germline, CDR1 is LNHDA, CDR2 SQIVND (reference sequence). The CDR3 DNA reads as TGTGCCAGTAGAGGAGGGAGTAATGAAAAACTGTTTTTT. This codes for CASRGGSNEKLFF. Full variable domain (outside the CDR3, taken from reference TRBV19 and TRBJ1-4): DGGITQSPKYLFRKEGQNVTLSCEQNLNHDAMYWYRQDPGQGLRLIYYSQIVNDFQKGDIAEGYSVSREKKESFPLTVTSAQKNPTAFYLCASRGGSNEKLFFGSGTQLSVL.

This clone appeared a single time. The chain employs TRBV6-2 or TRBV6-3 and TRBJ2-7, with D tentatively TRBD2 (6 bases). In germline, CDR1 is MNHEY, CDR2 SVGEGT. The CDR3 is made up of 16 amino acids. V was trimmed by 2 bases and J by 0 bases, leaving 14 bases between them. The CDR3 DNA reads TGTGCCAGCAGTTACGGCGGGGAACCTATCTCCTACGAGCAGTACTTC. Protein product: CASSYGGEPISYEQYF.

This clone has just a few counts. This chain connects TRBV5-5 to TRBJ1-1; TRBD1 might be the D (5 bases). V was clipped by 1 base and J by 0 bases, with 16 bases between them. The CDR3 consists of 17 residues. Germline lookup yields CDR1 SGHKS and CDR2 YYEKEE (reference sequence). CDR3 coding DNA: TGTGCCAGCAGCTTGCTCCCCGCAATGACAGTGAACACTGAAGCTTTCTTT. The encoded protein is CASSLLPAMTVNTEAFF.

The J gene is TRBJ2-1, the V gene TRBV4-1; D not resolved. Per germline, CDR1 MGHRA and CDR2 YSYEKL. The CDR3 is 18 residues long. V was shortened by 0 bases and J by 5 bases, with 20 bases between the two germline ends. The chain's CDR3 is CASSQDKKRDLPNNEQFF. The CDR3 region has the DNA TGCGCCAGCAGCCAAGATAAAAAGCGAGACCTCCCTAACAATGAGCAGTTCTTC.

The V call is TRBV7-9, the J call TRBJ2-2; 8 nucleotides line up with TRBD1. The germline V gene has CDR1 SEHNR and CDR2 FQNEAQ (reference sequence). This CDR3 is built from 16 residues. Trimming cost V 6 bases and J 1 base; bases outside gene matches: 7. CDR3 coding DNA: TGTGCCAGCAGACCCGACAGGGGCCGGAACACCGGGGAGCTGTTTTTT. Its translation: CASRPDRGRNTGELFF.

This clone came up once. The chain is built from TRBV28 and TRBJ1-4; D is perhaps TRBD1 (5 bases). The CDR3 covers 15 residues. V lost 7 bases to trimming and J lost 1 base, with 13 bases between them. CDR1 is MDHEN, CDR2 SYDVKM, per germline. The CDR3 loop reads CASNRPGITNEKLFF. Written as DNA, the CDR3 is TGTGCCAGCAATCGGCCAGGGATAACTAATGAAAAACTGTTTTTT.

The V call is TRBV19, the J call TRBJ2-5, with a possible D match to TRBD2 (5 bases). Germline CDR1 reads LNHDA; CDR2 reads SQIVND (reference sequence). CDR3 length: 13 residues. Trimming left V 1 base short and J 5 bases short, with 8 bases between. The DNA of the CDR3 is TGTGCCAGTAGTATAGGAGGGTTGGAGACCCAGTACTTC. Protein product: CASSIGGLETQYF.

The genes are TRBV18 and TRBJ2-1; the match to TRBD2 covers 12 bases. CDR1 and CDR2 (germline): KGHSH, LQKENI. V shed 2 bases and J 8 bases; nucleotides not matched to a gene: 10. The CDR3 covers 17 residues. CDR3 residues: CASSPARLAGGRDEQFF. The CDR3 DNA reads TGTGCCAGCTCACCAGCGCGCCTAGCGGGAGGGCGGGATGAGCAGTTCTTC.

This clone was picked up one time. The gene calls are TRBV29-1 and TRBJ2-3; possibly TRBD2 for D (6 bases). The V end lost 5 bases, the J end lost 2 bases, and 14 bases lay between the germline ends. The CDR3 loop spans 14 amino acids. Germline CDR1 is SQVTM and CDR2 is ANQGSEA. This CDR3 reads CSVFRRADTDTQYF. CDR3 in DNA: TGCAGCGTTTTCAGGAGGGCAGACACAGATACGCAGTATTTT.

This chain uses TRBV30 with TRBJ2-7; unclear D gene. The CDR3 runs to 13 residues. V was cut by 4 bases and J by 3 bases, with 13 bases left in between. CDR1 GTSNPN and CDR2 SVGIG come from the germline V gene (reference sequence). CDR3 sequence: CAWTEDKDYEQYF. The CDR3 DNA reads TGTGCCTGGACGGAAGACAAGGACTACGAGCAGTACTTC.

The rearrangement joins TRBV6-5 to TRBJ1-1; D call uncertain. The germline V and J ends were trimmed by 2 bases and 1 base, with 14 bases remaining between them. Germline assignment: CDR1 MNHEY and CDR2 SVGAGI. There are 16 residues in the CDR3. The CDR3 DNA follows: TGTGCCAGCAGTTACGTGACTCCCCGAGGGAACACTGAAGCTTTCTTT. It yields the protein CASSYVTPRGNTEAFF.